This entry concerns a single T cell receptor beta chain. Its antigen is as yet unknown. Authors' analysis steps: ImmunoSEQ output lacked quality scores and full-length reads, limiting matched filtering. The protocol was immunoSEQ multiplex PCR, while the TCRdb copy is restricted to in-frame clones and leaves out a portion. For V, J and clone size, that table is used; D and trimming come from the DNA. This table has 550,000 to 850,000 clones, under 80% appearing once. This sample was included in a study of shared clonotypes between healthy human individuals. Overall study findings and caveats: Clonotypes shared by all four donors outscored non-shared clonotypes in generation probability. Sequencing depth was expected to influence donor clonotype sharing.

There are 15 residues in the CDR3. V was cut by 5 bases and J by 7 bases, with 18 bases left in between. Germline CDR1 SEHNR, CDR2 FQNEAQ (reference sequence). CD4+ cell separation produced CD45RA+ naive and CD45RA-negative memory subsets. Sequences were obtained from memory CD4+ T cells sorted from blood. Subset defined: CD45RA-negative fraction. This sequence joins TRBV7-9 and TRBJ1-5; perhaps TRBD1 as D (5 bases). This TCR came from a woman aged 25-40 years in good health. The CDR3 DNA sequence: TGTGCCAGCAGCCCAGGGACTTTCCCTCAGCAGCCCCAGCATTTT. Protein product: CASSPGTFPQQPQHF. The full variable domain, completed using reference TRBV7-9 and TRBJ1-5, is DTGVSQNPRHKITKRGQNVTFRCDPISEHNRLYWYRQTLGQGPEFLTYFQNEAQLEKSRLLSDRFSAERPKGSFSTLEIQRTEQGDSAMYLCASSPGTFPQQPQHFGDGTRLSIL.